The 4 T cell receptor beta chains presented below share a single source sample, sequenced in a study of blood T cell repertoires in COVID-19. This table comes from immunoSEQ multiplex PCR, and its TCRdb copy is limited to in-frame clones, with some not included. Seen here are about 250,000 clones, about 85% observed once, and the top ten hold 0.87%. Sequenced material: peripheral blood. These receptor sequences come from a human donor with COVID-19, enrolled during active disease. The donor label of this sample is uncertain.

The table lists this clone with a few counts. This chain joins TRBV29-1 and TRBJ1-2, with 11 bases identical to TRBD1. This CDR3 region has 13 residues. Germline V gene lookup returns CDR1 SQVTM and CDR2 ANQGSEA. The ends lost 6 bases at V and 6 bases at J; junction bases unmatched: 6. CDR3 residues: CSVDRGRADGYTF. CDR3 nucleotides: TGCAGCGTGGACAGGGGGCGCGCTGATGGCTACACCTTC.

This chain joins TRBV27 and TRBJ2-1; 8 nucleotides line up with TRBD2. There are 15 residues in the CDR3. CDR1 MNHEY and CDR2 SMNVEV come from the germline V gene (reference sequence). V gave up 6 bases and J gave up 5 bases; unmatched junction bases: 9. CDR3: CASSKSGSWDNEQFF. CDR3 bases: TGTGCCAGCAGCAAAAGCGGGAGCTGGGACAATGAGCAGTTCTTC.

The CDR3 loop is CASSAEGGNQPQHF. CDR3 in DNA: TGTGCCAGCAGTGCCGAAGGGGGCAATCAGCCCCAGCATTTT. The chain uses TRBV6-4 and TRBJ1-5; D perhaps matches TRBD1 (5 bases). V gave up 4 bases and J gave up 2 bases, with 9 bases separating them. The germline gives CDR1 MRHNA, CDR2 SNTAGT. This CDR3 is 14 amino acids long.

This clone appeared a few times. V usage is TRBV28 and J usage is TRBJ2-5; D remains ambiguous. The germline gives CDR1 MDHEN, CDR2 SYDVKM. CDR3 size: 17 residues. V gave up 4 bases and J gave up 1 base, with 19 bases separating them. The CDR3 DNA reads as TGTGCCAGCAGTTGGAGCTTCGCGATTGGAACCCAAGAGACCCAGTACTTC. It is translated as CASSWSFAIGTQETQYF. Drawing the rest from reference TRBV28 and TRBJ2-5, the complete variable domain is DVKVTQSSRYLVKRTGEKVFLECVQDMDHENMFWYRQDPGLGLRLIYFSYDVKMKEKGDIPEGYSVSREKKERFSLILESASTNQTSMYLCASSWSFAIGTQETQYFGPGTRLLVL.